The subject of this entry is one T cell receptor (beta chain). At one end, the junction sequence differs from germline, possibly due to a read error. These data come from a study of blood T cell repertoires in COVID-19. Source study methods: Counts of nucleated cells, estimated from reference gene primer amplification, were obtained. The repertoire was sequenced with immunoSEQ multiplex PCR; TCRdb's copy has only in-frame clones and lacks some. V, J and clone size reflect that table, while D and trimming were determined from the DNA. The data contain 250,000 or so clones, about 91% of them singletons. This CDR3 is 17 amino acids long. The germline CDR1 and CDR2 sequences are SSHAT and FNYEAQ (reference sequence).

The V and J genes are TRBV7-7 and TRBJ1-5, with D possibly TRBD1 on 5 matching bases. This clonotype originated in a woman aged 25-40 years with COVID-19, enrolled during active disease. Specimen: peripheral blood. Written as DNA, the CDR3 is TGTGCTAGCAGCCATAAAAACGCCCAGGGTCGGAATCAGCCCCAGCATTTT. Amino acid sequence: CASSHKNAQGRNQPQHF.